The clone carrying this T cell receptor beta chain was picked up a small number of times. Antigen specificity is unknown. The data belong to a study of T-cell reconstitution after alpha-beta-depleted transplantation in children. The authors prepared the TCRbeta library with unique molecular identifiers. TCRdb itself ran the PCR reads through MiXCR, one entry per CDR3 protein. Among 500,000 to 750,000 distinct CDR3 sequences listed, 25% to 30% were seen once. Germline loops: CDR1 SGHRS, CDR2 YFSETQ. This CDR3 contains 15 residues. Trimming at V came to 5 bases and at J to 0 bases, leaving 7 bases not matched to a gene. Broader study findings: Alpha-beta T cells about two months after transplant reportedly derived from several hundred expanded graft clones. Some patients' high day-60 TCRbeta diversity was attributed to recipient cells surviving conditioning.

The V gene is TRBV5-1, the J gene TRBJ2-7, with TRBD1 matching 8 bases. The source is a boy younger than two with Wiskott-Aldrich syndrome, due to receive a stem cell transplant. Sequences were derived from PBMCs, sampled before TCRalphabeta/CD19-depleted stem cell transplant. The CDR3 sequence: CASRHRQGSSYEQYF. The CDR3 region has the DNA TGCGCCAGCAGGCACAGACAGGGGAGCTCCTACGAGCAGTACTTC. Filled out from reference TRBV5-1 and TRBJ2-7, the complete variable domain reads KAGVTQTPRYLIKTRGQQVTLSCSPISGHRSVSWYQQTPGQGLQFLFEYFSETQRNKGNFPGRFSGRQFSNSRSEMNVSTLELGDSALYLCASRHRQGSSYEQYFGPGTRLTVT.